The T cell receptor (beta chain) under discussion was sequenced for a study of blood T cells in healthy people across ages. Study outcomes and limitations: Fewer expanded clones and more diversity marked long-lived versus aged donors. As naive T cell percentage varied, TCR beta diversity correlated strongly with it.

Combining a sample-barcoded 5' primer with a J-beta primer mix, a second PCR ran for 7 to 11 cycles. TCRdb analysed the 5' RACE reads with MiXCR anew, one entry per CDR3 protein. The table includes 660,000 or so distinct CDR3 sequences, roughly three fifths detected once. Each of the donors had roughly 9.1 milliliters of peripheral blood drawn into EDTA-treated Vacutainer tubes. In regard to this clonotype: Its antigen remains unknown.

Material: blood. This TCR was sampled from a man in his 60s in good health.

The CDR3 here is CASSPALGDTQYF. CDR3 sequence (DNA): TGTGCCAGCAGCCCTGCTCTAGGGGATACGCAGTATTTT. J is TRBJ2-3 and V is TRBV2; D gene ambiguous. The CDR3 is 13 amino acids. V was cut by 6 bases and J by 6 bases, with 13 bases left in between. Germline CDR1 and CDR2: SNHLY and FYNNEI.